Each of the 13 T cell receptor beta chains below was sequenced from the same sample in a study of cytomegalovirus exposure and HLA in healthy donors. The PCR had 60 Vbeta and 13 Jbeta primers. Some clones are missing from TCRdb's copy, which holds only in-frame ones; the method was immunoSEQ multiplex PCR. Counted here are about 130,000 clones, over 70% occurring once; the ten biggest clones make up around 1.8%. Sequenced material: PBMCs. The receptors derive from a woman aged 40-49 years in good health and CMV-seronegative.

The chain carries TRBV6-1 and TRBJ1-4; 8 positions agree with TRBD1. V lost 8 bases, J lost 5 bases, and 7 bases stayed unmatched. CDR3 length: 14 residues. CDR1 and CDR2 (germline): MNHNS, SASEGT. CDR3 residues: CASSGPGGNEKLFF. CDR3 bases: TGTGCCAGCTCTGGGCCAGGGGGCAATGAAAAACTGTTTTTT.

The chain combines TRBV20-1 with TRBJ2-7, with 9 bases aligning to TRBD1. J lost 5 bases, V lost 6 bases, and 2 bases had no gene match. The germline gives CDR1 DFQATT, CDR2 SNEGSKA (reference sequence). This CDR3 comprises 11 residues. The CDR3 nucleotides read TGCAGTGCCGGGGACAGGGACGAGCAGTACTTC. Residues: CSAGDRDEQYF.

CDR3 loop: CASTAAGGPWNEQFF. As DNA, the CDR3 is TGTGCCAGCACTGCCGCGGGAGGGCCGTGGAATGAGCAGTTCTTC. The chain links TRBV7-6 to TRBJ2-1; 9 bases are shared with TRBD2. Germline-derived CDR1 and CDR2 are SGHVS and FNYEAQ. The V segment lost 7 bases and the J segment 7 bases; nucleotides outside the gene matches: 11. The CDR3 runs to 15 residues. Variable domain in full (rest from reference TRBV7-6 and TRBJ2-1): GAGVSQSPRYKVTKRGQDVALRCDPISGHVSLYWYRQALGQGPEFLTYFNYEAQQDKSGLPNDRFSAERPEGSISTLTIQRTEQRDSAMYRCASTAAGGPWNEQFFGPGTRLTVL.

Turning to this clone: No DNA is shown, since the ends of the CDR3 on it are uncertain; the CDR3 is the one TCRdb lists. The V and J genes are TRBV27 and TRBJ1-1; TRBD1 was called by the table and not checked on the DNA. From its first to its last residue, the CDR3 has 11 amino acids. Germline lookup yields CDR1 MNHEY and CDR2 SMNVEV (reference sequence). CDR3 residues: CASSTSTGYFF.

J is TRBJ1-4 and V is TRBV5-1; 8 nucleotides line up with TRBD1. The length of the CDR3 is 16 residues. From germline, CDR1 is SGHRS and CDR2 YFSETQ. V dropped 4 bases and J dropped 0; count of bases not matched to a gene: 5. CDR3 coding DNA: TGCGCCAGCAGCCCGGGACAGGTCGCAACTAATGAAAAACTGTTTTTT. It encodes CASSPGQVATNEKLFF.

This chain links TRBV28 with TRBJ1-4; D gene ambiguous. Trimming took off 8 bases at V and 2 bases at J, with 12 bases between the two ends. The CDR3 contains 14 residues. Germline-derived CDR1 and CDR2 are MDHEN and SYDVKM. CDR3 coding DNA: TGTGCCAGCCTCATGCCGGGGACTAATGAAAAACTGTTTTTT. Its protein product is CASLMPGTNEKLFF.

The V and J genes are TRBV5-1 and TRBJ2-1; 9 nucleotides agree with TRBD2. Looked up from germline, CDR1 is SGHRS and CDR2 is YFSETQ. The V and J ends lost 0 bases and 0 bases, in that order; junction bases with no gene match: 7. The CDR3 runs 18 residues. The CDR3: CASSLVPSGASSYNEQFF. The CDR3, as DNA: TGCGCCAGCAGCTTGGTGCCTAGCGGGGCCAGCTCCTACAATGAGCAGTTCTTC.

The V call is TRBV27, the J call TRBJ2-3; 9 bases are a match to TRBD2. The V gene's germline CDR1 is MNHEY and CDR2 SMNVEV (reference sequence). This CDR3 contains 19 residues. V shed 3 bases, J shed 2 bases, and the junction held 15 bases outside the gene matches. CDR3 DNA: TGTGCCAGCAGTTTCATGTCCAGAGCTAGCGGGACGCACACAGATACGCAGTATTTT. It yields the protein CASSFMSRASGTHTDTQYF.

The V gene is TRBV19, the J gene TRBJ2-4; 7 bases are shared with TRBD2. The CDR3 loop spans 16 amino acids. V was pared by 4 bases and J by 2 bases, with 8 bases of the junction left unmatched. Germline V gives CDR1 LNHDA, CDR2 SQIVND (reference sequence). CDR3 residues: CASSNRAGSSKNIQYF. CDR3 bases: TGTGCCAGTAGTAACCGAGCGGGGAGCTCCAAAAACATTCAGTACTTC.

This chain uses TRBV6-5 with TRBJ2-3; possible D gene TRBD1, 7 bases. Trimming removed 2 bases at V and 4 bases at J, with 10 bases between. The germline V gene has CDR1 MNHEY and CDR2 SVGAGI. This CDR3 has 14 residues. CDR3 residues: CASSYGRGADTQYF. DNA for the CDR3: TGTGCCAGCAGTTACGGCAGGGGGGCAGATACGCAGTATTTT.

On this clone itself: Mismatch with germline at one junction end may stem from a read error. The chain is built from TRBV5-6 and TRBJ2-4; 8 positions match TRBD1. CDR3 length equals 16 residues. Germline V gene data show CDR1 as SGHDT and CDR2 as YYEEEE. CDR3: CASSLAAGGVKNSQYF. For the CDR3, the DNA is TGTGCCAGCAGCTTGGCTGCAGGGGGCGTGAAAAACAGTCAGTACTTC.

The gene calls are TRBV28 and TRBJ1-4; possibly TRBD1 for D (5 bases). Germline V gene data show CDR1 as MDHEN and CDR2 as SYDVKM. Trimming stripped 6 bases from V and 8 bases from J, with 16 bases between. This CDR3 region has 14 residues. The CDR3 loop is CASRGSGMGEKLFF. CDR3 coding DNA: TGTGCCAGCAGGGGGTCAGGGATGGGAGAAAAACTGTTTTTT.

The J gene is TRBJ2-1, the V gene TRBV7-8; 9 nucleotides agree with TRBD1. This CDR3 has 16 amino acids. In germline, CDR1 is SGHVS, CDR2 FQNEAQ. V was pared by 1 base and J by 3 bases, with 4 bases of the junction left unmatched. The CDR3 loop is CASSLGTGVIYNEQFF. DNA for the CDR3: TGTGCCAGCAGCTTAGGGACAGGGGTGATCTACAATGAGCAGTTCTTC.